The 14 T cell receptor beta chains below all came from one sample that was sequenced in a study of PD-1 and CTLA-4 blockade in melanoma. The data were produced by immunoSEQ multiplex PCR, yet TCRdb's version contains in-frame clones alone and is incomplete. The sample records 31,000 or so clones, 88% being singletons. This specimen was CD8+ T cells from peripheral blood, taken from a patient given anti-PD-1 treatment. These receptors were taken from a human donor with melanoma.

The chain combines TRBV7-9 with TRBJ2-7; no firm D call. V lost 4 bases to trimming and J lost 1 base, with 14 bases between them. In germline, CDR1 is SEHNR, CDR2 FQNEAQ (reference sequence). This CDR3 spans 15 amino acids. This CDR3 reads CASSYTSIGSYEQYF. The CDR3 nucleotides are TGTGCCAGCAGCTACACTTCCATAGGTTCCTACGAGCAGTACTTC.

The chain links TRBV30 to TRBJ2-3; D gene unclear. The CDR3 has 14 residues. CDR1 GTSNPN and CDR2 SVGIG come from the germline V gene (reference sequence). V shed 0 bases and J shed 2 bases, with 9 bases lying between them. CDR3 in amino acids: CAWSVAIHTDTQYF. The DNA for the CDR3 is TGTGCCTGGAGTGTAGCCATACACACAGATACGCAGTATTTT.

The chain recombines TRBV27 with TRBJ2-3; 8 bases match TRBD2. This CDR3 is 20 amino acids long. J was trimmed by 0 bases and V by 5 bases; bases with no gene match: 19. CDR1 MNHEY and CDR2 SMNVEV come from the germline V gene (reference sequence). CDR3 in DNA: TGTGCCAGCAGTGAGGGACCGGAAAACCTAGCGGGCCTTAGCACAGATACGCAGTATTTT. As protein: CASSEGPENLAGLSTDTQYF.

The CDR3 DNA follows: TGCGCCAGCAGCCAAGTCCGGGACAGTAATCAGCCCCAGCATTTT. This gives the protein CASSQVRDSNQPQHF. The chain employs TRBV4-1 and TRBJ1-5; the match to TRBD1 covers 7 bases. CDR3 size: 15 residues. Germline-derived CDR1 and CDR2 are MGHRA and YSYEKL. The V segment lost 1 base and the J segment 4 bases; nucleotides outside the gene matches: 4.

V and J are TRBV11-2 and TRBJ1-2, with D possibly being TRBD1 (6 bases). V was cut by 5 bases and J by 8 bases, with 18 bases left in between. Germline values: CDR1 SGHAT, CDR2 FQNNGV. The CDR3 loop spans 14 amino acids. CDR3 sequence reads: CASSPSGGGQGYTF. The CDR3, as DNA: TGTGCCAGCAGCCCCTCGGGTGGGGGGCAAGGCTACACCTTC.

On this clone itself: The same CDR3 is also encoded by other DNA sequences in this sample. This sequence joins TRBV27 and TRBJ2-2; 7 nucleotides align to TRBD2. The germline V gene has CDR1 MNHEY and CDR2 SMNVEV (reference sequence). V shed 3 bases and J 5 bases; nucleotides not matched to a gene: 0. The CDR3 contains 13 residues. The CDR3 DNA reads as TGTGCCAGCAGTTTCGGGGGGACCGGGGAGCTGTTTTTT. Residues: CASSFGGTGELFF.

The chain joins TRBV29-1 to TRBJ1-1; D may be TRBD1 (6 bases). Germline V gene data show CDR1 as SQVTM and CDR2 as ANQGSEA. The CDR3 consists of 14 residues. The ends were cut back, 7 bases at V and 0 bases at J, with 15 bases in the middle. DNA for the CDR3: TGCAGCGCCGTTGGGGGGGCCTTGAACACTGAAGCTTTCTTT. It is translated as CSAVGGALNTEAFF.

The J gene is TRBJ1-5, the V gene TRBV4-1; D not certain. Germline CDR1 is MGHRA and CDR2 is YSYEKL. V lost 0 bases and J lost 1, with 7 bases in between. The CDR3 sequence is 15 residues long. As DNA, the CDR3 is TGCGCCAGCAGCCAAGAGGCCTTCAGCAATCAGCCCCAGCATTTT. It yields the protein CASSQEAFSNQPQHF.

CDR3 DNA sequence: TGTGCCAGCAGCCCTTCGGGGAATAACTATGGCTACACCTTC. Translated, it gives CASSPSGNNYGYTF. The J gene is TRBJ1-2, the V gene TRBV7-9; D unresolved. V was shortened by 5 bases and J by 1 base, with 11 bases between the two germline ends. This CDR3 has 14 amino acids. Germline CDR1 reads SEHNR; CDR2 reads FQNEAQ (reference sequence).

This chain joins TRBV9 and TRBJ1-2, with D unclear. V was trimmed by 3 bases and J by 7 bases, leaving 7 bases between them. This CDR3 is 11 amino acids long. CDR1 and CDR2 from the germline V gene are SGDLS and YYNGEE. CDR3 nucleotides: TGTGCCAGCAGCGGTCTCGGTGGCTACACCTTC. It is translated as CASSGLGGYTF.

The rearrangement links TRBV7-9 to TRBJ2-5, with D uncertain. Germline V gives CDR1 SEHNR, CDR2 FQNEAQ (reference sequence). The CDR3 length is 14 residues. Trimming shortened V by 0 bases and J by 4 bases, and 9 bases separated the two germline ends. The CDR3 sequence: CASSLARARETQYF. CDR3 DNA sequence: TGTGCCAGCAGCTTAGCCCGAGCTAGAGAGACCCAGTACTTC.

This clone has a single count. The CDR3 sequence is CASSLGVGQGSDEQYF. CDR3 coding DNA: TGTGCCAGCAGTTTAGGTGTAGGGCAGGGGAGCGACGAGCAGTACTTC. The chain carries TRBV28 and TRBJ2-7; possibly TRBD1 for D (6 bases). The CDR3 has 16 residues. Trimming shortened V by 2 bases and J by 5 bases, and 19 bases separated the two germline ends. The germline CDR1 and CDR2 sequences are MDHEN and SYDVKM.

V usage is TRBV6-5 and J usage is TRBJ2-7, with TRBD1 matching over 7 bases. V lost 6 bases and J lost 3; bases outside the gene matches: 5. This CDR3 is 13 amino acids long. Germline CDR1 is MNHEY and CDR2 is SVGAGI. The DNA of the CDR3 is TGTGCCAGCAGCTACAGGGGTTACTACGAGCAGTACTTC. Protein product: CASSYRGYYEQYF.

This clone was observed once. This chain joins TRBV4-1 and TRBJ2-1; 10 positions match TRBD2. V lost 8 bases, J lost 5 bases, and 6 bases stayed unmatched. In germline, CDR1 is MGHRA, CDR2 YSYEKL. This CDR3 spans 14 amino acids. The CDR3 coding sequence is TGCGCCAGCCAAACTAGCGGGGCAGACAATGAGCAGTTCTTC. It is translated as CASQTSGADNEQFF.